This T cell receptor (beta chain) was captured in a study of cytomegalovirus exposure and HLA in healthy donors. The study ran its PCR with 60 Vbeta and 13 Jbeta primers. Here immunoSEQ multiplex PCR was the method, and the copy in TCRdb shows in-frame clones only, minus some. The sample yields over 30,000 clones, 65% to 75% seen once. The ends were cut back, 6 bases at V and 4 bases at J, with 15 bases in the middle. The CDR3 covers 15 residues. The germline gives CDR1 MNHNY, CDR2 SVGAGI (reference sequence). This chain uses TRBV6-6 with TRBJ2-2; D may be TRBD2 (6 bases). The source of this sequence is a man aged 45 to 65 in good health and CMV-seropositive. The sample taken for sequencing was PBMCs. The CDR3 here is CASSLLGGVTGELFF. CDR3 sequence (DNA): TGTGCCAGCAGCCTTCTAGGCGGGGTCACCGGGGAGCTGTTTTTT.